This T cell receptor (beta chain) was identified in a study of shared clonotypes between healthy human individuals. Study in general: The cohort had a couple of women and a few men, ages 18 to 49. CD4 naive and memory got three plates each, CD8 naive two, CD8 memory one. Study-wide results and limits: About 5% was the fraction of naive CD4 clonotypes found shared across a few donors.

Tens of thousands of T cell genomes (around 200 ng DNA) went into each sorted-subset replicate. The method was immunoSEQ multiplex PCR; TCRdb's version includes in-frame clones alone and lacks a portion of them. The sample comprises over 400,000 clones, approximately 95% of which are singletons, and about 0.06% rests with the top ten. To note about this clone: The antigen is not known.

V was pared by 2 bases and J by 7 bases, with 15 bases between. CDR1 and CDR2 (germline): MDHEN, SYDVKM. The CDR3 totals 14 residues. The V and J genes are TRBV28 and TRBJ2-7; the D gene is possibly TRBD2 (6 bases). This sequence was found in a woman younger than 45 in good health. Input material: naive CD4+ T cells sorted from blood. Subset noted: CD45RA+ positively selected. CDR3 nucleotides: TGTGCCAGCAGTTTAGTTCAGCTGGGGAGGGAGCAGTACTTC. Its protein product is CASSLVQLGREQYF.